Each of the 18 T cell receptor beta chains below was sequenced from the same sample in a study of cytomegalovirus exposure and HLA in healthy donors. Vbeta (60) and Jbeta (13) primers were used in the PCR. TCRdb keeps only in-frame clones here, not all; method: immunoSEQ multiplex PCR. The sample shows about 180,000 clones, around 82% of them seen only once. Sequencing input: PBMCs. The source of these receptors is a man aged 40-50 years in good health and CMV-seronegative.

The chain joins TRBV30 to TRBJ1-5; 9 bases are a match to TRBD1. This CDR3 has 15 residues. V trimming: 3 bases; J trimming: 6 bases; junction bases outside the gene matches: 9. Per germline, CDR1 GTSNPN and CDR2 SVGIG (reference sequence). In DNA, the CDR3 is TGTGCCTGGAGCGACGGGACAGGGACGTCTCAGCCCCAGCATTTT. It is translated as CAWSDGTGTSQPQHF.

This chain uses TRBV9 with TRBJ2-3; 9 bases agree with TRBD2. In germline, CDR1 is SGDLS, CDR2 YYNGEE. CDR3 length: 17 amino acids. V lost 0 bases, J lost 2 bases, and 7 bases stayed unmatched. CDR3 nucleotides: TGTGCCAGCAGCGTAGGTGCGGGAGGGGGAACCACAGATACGCAGTATTTT. Its translation: CASSVGAGGGTTDTQYF.

The DNA for the CDR3 is TGCGCCAGCAGCCAAGTCGTGGGAGGGCCTTACGAGCAGTACTTC. Translated: CASSQVVGGPYEQYF. The chain employs TRBV4-3 and TRBJ2-7; 7 bases line up with TRBD2. The CDR3 is 15 residues long. In germline, CDR1 is LGHNA, CDR2 YSLEER. Trimming removed 1 base from V and 4 bases from J; junction bases left unmatched: 7.

V is TRBV4-3 and J is TRBJ2-7, with TRBD2 matching 9 bases. The ends lost 0 bases at V and 2 bases at J; junction bases unmatched: 11. The CDR3 runs to 18 residues. Per germline, CDR1 LGHNA and CDR2 YSLEER. The CDR3 reads CASSQEGLAGAPPYEQYF. CDR3 DNA sequence: TGCGCCAGCAGCCAAGAGGGGTTAGCGGGGGCTCCACCCTACGAGCAGTACTTC.

This chain connects TRBV11-2 to TRBJ2-1; 7 bases align to TRBD2. Unmatched junction bases numbered 0, after V lost 1 base and J lost 0 bases. The germline gives CDR1 SGHAT, CDR2 FQNNGV. The CDR3 covers 15 residues. CDR3 bases: TGTGCCAGCAGCTTAGGGGGGGGCTCCTACAATGAGCAGTTCTTC. It translates to CASSLGGGSYNEQFF.

The V and J genes are TRBV30 and TRBJ2-2; 9 nucleotides match TRBD2. This CDR3 is 17 amino acids long. The V and J ends lost 5 bases and 9 bases, in that order; junction bases with no gene match: 19. Germline CDR1 reads GTSNPN; CDR2 reads SVGIG (reference sequence). CDR3 DNA: TGTGCCTGGGGGAGCTGGGGGAGTAGCGGGAGTCCCCGGGAGCTGTTTTTT. This gives the protein CAWGSWGSSGSPRELFF.

The genes are TRBV9 and TRBJ1-5; the match to TRBD1 covers 7 bases. V lost 4 bases to trimming and J lost 0 bases; unmatched junction nucleotides: 10. The germline gives CDR1 SGDLS, CDR2 YYNGEE. This CDR3 spans 17 amino acids. The CDR3 DNA sequence: TGTGCCAGCAGCAGCATTGGACAGGACTATAGCAATCAGCCCCAGCATTTT. The encoded protein is CASSSIGQDYSNQPQHF.

Only a few counts were recorded for this clone. V gene TRBV5-1 combines with J gene TRBJ2-2; D perhaps matches TRBD1 (5 bases). Germline loops: CDR1 SGHRS, CDR2 YFSETQ. V was trimmed by 2 bases and J by 4 bases, leaving 9 bases between them. This CDR3 spans 14 amino acids. As DNA, the CDR3 is TGCGCCAGCAGCTTTCAGGGTGGCACCGGGGAGCTGTTTTTT. As protein: CASSFQGGTGELFF.

As DNA, the CDR3 is TGTGCCAGCAGTGAAATGGGACAGGGGAGCAATCAGCCCCAGCATTTT. Translating gives CASSEMGQGSNQPQHF. This rearrangement joins TRBV6-1 to TRBJ1-5, with 10 positions matching TRBD1. The CDR3 extends over 16 amino acids. The trim removed 2 bases at V and 1 base at J, leaving 2 bases unmatched. The germline gives CDR1 MNHNS, CDR2 SASEGT.

The rearrangement joins TRBV5-1 to TRBJ2-5, with TRBD1 identical over 7 bases. Germline V lookup: CDR1 SGHRS, CDR2 YFSETQ. This CDR3 comprises 14 residues. After removal of 4 bases from V and 5 bases from J, the junction contained 8 bases not matched to a gene. The CDR3 spells CASSVRQGPETQYF. As DNA, the CDR3 is TGCGCCAGCAGCGTGAGACAGGGACCGGAGACCCAGTACTTC.

The chain joins TRBV4-3 to TRBJ1-1; D is perhaps TRBD1 (6 bases). The CDR3 covers 15 residues. V lost 1 base, J lost 3 bases, and 12 bases lay in between. CDR1 and CDR2 (germline): LGHNA, YSLEER. The DNA of the CDR3 is TGCGCCAGCAGCCAAGGCTGGGGGCCCGACACTGAAGCTTTCTTT. It translates to CASSQGWGPDTEAFF.

The chain is built from TRBV7-9 and TRBJ1-4; TRBD1 matches 9 bases. Germline trimming cut 6 bases from V and 7 bases from J; bases unmatched to any gene: 6. Germline CDR1 reads SEHNR; CDR2 reads FQNEAQ (reference sequence). CDR3 size: 14 residues. The CDR3 sequence: CASSQGQGLEKLFF. The CDR3 nucleotides are TGTGCCAGCAGTCAGGGACAGGGACTTGAAAAACTGTTTTTT.

This clone appeared a few times. This rearrangement joins TRBV5-4 to TRBJ1-5; 9 bases agree with TRBD1. The V segment lost 0 bases and the J segment 15 bases; nucleotides outside the gene matches: 25. The CDR3 length is 19 residues. Germline V gene lookup returns CDR1 SGHNT and CDR2 YYREEE (reference sequence). The CDR3 sequence is CASSLVGQGFFWGSHVGHF. The CDR3 DNA is TGTGCCAGCAGCTTGGTGGGACAGGGTTTTTTCTGGGGTAGCCATGTAGGGCATTTT.

V gene TRBV5-4 combines with J gene TRBJ1-2; 8 bases map to TRBD1. With V trimmed by 5 bases and J by 5 bases, 8 bases remained unmatched. Germline V gene data show CDR1 as SGHNT and CDR2 as YYREEE (reference sequence). The CDR3 extends over 14 amino acids. The CDR3 reads CASRSQGAGYGYTF. CDR3 DNA sequence: TGTGCCAGCAGGTCGCAGGGGGCAGGTTATGGCTACACCTTC.

This clone was counted a single time. The DNA for the CDR3 is TGCAGCGTTCGCCTCGAGACAGGGGGACTCTACGAGCAGTACTTC. Translated: CSVRLETGGLYEQYF. The chain has TRBV29-1 and TRBJ2-7; 9 bases align to TRBD1. The trim removed 5 bases at V and 3 bases at J, leaving 11 bases unmatched. The CDR3 is 15 amino acids. Per the germline V gene, CDR1 is SQVTM and CDR2 is ANQGSEA.

This clone was seen a single time. V is TRBV5-4 and J is TRBJ2-1, with a possible D match to TRBD2 (7 bases). Trimming left V 3 bases short and J 6 bases short, with 22 bases between. The CDR3 consists of 17 residues. Germline-derived CDR1 and CDR2 are SGHNT and YYREEE (reference sequence). In DNA form, the CDR3 reads TGTGCCAGCAGCTCCCGGAGAGCGGGGAGGGGGGGCAATGAGCAGTTCTTC. Translation gives CASSSRRAGRGGNEQFF.

The gene calls are TRBV6-5 and TRBJ2-7; 8 bases map to TRBD1. V lost 2 bases, J lost 2 bases, and 5 bases stayed unmatched. The CDR3 runs 15 residues. Germline V gene data show CDR1 as MNHEY and CDR2 as SVGAGI. The CDR3 protein is CASSYGTGAPYEQYF. CDR3 in DNA: TGTGCCAGCAGTTACGGGACAGGCGCCCCCTACGAGCAGTACTTC.

This clone was observed a single time. The rearrangement uses TRBV19 and TRBJ2-5, with TRBD1 identical over 7 bases. This CDR3 spans 15 amino acids. The trim removed 4 bases at V and 5 bases at J, leaving 10 bases unmatched. Germline CDR1 is LNHDA and CDR2 is SQIVND (reference sequence). This CDR3 is CASSTRQGALETQYF. The CDR3 nucleotides are TGTGCCAGTAGTACAAGACAGGGAGCATTGGAGACCCAGTACTTC.